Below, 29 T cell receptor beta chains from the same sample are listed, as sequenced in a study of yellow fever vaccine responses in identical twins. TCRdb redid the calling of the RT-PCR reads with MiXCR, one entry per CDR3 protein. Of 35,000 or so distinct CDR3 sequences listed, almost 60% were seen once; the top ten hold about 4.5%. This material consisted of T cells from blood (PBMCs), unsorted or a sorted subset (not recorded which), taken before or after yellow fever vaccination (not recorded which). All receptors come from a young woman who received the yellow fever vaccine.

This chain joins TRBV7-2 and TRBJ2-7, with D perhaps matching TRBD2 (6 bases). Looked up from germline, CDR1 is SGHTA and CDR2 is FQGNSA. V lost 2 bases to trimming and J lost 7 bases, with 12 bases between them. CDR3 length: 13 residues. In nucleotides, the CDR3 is TGTGCCAGCAGCTTATTGCTAGCGAGGGAGCAGTACGTC. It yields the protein CASSLLLAREQYV.

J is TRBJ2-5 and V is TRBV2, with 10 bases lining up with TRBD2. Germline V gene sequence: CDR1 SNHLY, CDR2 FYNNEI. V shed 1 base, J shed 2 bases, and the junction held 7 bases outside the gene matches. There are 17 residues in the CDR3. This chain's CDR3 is CASSEGVSGGLQETQYF. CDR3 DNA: TGTGCCAGCAGTGAAGGAGTTAGCGGGGGGTTACAAGAGACCCAGTACTTC.

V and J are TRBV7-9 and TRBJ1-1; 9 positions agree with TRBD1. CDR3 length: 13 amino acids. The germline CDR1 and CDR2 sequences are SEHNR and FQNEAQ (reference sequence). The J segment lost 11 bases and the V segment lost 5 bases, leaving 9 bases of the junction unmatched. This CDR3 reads CASSPTQGASAFF. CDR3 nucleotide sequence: TGTGCCAGCAGCCCTACACAGGGGGCATCGGCTTTCTTT.

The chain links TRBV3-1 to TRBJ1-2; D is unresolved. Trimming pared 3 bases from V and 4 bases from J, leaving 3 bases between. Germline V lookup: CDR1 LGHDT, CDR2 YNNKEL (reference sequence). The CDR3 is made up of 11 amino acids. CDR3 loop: CASSHLYGYTF. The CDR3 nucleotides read TGTGCCAGCAGCCATCTCTATGGCTACACCTTC.

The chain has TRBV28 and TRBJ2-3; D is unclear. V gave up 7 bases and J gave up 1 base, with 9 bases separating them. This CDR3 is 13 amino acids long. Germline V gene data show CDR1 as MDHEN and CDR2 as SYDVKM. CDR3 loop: CASNSDGTDTQYF. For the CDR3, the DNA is TGTGCCAGCAATTCGGACGGCACAGATACGCAGTATTTT. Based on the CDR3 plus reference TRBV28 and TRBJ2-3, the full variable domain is DVKVTQSSRYLVKRTGEKVFLECVQDMDHENMFWYRQDPGLGLRLIYFSYDVKMKEKGDIPEGYSVSREKKERFSLILESASTNQTSMYLCASNSDGTDTQYFGPGTRLTVL.

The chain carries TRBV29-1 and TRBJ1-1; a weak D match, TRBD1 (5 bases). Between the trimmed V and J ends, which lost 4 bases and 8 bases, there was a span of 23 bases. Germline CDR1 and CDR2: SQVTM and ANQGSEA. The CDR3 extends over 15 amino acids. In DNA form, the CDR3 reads TGCAGCGTTGTAGGGAGGGTGGGGCCCAACTCCGAAGCTTTCTTT. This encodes CSVVGRVGPNSEAFF.

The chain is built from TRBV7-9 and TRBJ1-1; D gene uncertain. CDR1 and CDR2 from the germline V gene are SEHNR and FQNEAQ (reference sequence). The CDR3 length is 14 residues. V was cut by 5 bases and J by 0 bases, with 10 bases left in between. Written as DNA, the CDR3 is TGTGCCAGCAGCATTCGGACGGTGAACACTGAAGCTTTCTTT. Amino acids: CASSIRTVNTEAFF. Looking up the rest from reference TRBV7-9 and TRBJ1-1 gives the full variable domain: DTGVSQNPRHKITKRGQNVTFRCDPISEHNRLYWYRQTLGQGPEFLTYFQNEAQLEKSRLLSDRFSAERPKGSFSTLEIQRTEQGDSAMYLCASSIRTVNTEAFFGQGTRLTVV.

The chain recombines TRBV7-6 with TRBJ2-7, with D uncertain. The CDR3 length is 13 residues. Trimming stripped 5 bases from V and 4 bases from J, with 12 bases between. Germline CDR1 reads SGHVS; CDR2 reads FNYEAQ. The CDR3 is CASSPNLGYEQYF. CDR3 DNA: TGTGCCAGCAGCCCGAACTTGGGGTACGAGCAGTACTTC.

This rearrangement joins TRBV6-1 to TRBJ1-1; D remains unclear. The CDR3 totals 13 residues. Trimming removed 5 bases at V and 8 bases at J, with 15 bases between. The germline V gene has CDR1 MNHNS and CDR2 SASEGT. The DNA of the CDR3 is TGTGCCAGCAGTCCCGACAAGCCATACGAAGCTTTCTTT. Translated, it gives CASSPDKPYEAFF.

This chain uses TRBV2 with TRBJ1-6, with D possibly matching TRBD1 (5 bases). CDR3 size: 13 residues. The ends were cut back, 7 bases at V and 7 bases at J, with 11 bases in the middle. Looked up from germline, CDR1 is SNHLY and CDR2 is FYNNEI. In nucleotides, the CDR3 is TGTGCCAGCACGGGGGAAACAAATTCACCCCTCCACTTT. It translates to CASTGETNSPLHF.

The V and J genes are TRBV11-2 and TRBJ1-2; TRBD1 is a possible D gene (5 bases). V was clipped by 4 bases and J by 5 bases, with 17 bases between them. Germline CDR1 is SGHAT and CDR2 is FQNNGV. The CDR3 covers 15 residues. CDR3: CASSSTPGRNYGYTF. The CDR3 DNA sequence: TGTGCCAGCAGCTCTACTCCGGGACGGAATTATGGCTACACCTTC.

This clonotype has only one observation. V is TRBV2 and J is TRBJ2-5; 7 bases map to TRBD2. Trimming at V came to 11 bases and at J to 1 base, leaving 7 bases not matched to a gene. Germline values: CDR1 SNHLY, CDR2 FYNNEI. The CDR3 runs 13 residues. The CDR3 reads CAPPGLGQETQYF. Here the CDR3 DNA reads TGTGCCCCCCCAGGACTAGGCCAAGAGACCCAGTACTTC.

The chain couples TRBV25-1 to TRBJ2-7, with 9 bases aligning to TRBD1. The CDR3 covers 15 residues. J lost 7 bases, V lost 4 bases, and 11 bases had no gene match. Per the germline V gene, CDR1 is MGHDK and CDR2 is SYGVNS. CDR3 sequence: CASSGPDRGLGEQYF. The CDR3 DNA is TGTGCCAGCAGTGGTCCGGACAGGGGCTTGGGGGAGCAGTACTTC.

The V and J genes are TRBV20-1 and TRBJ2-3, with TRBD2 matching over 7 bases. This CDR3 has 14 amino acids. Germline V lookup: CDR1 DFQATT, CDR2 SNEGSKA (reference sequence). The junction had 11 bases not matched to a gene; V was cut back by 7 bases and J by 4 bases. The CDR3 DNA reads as TGCAGTGTTGGCGGGAGCTACCCTGCAGATACGCAGTATTTT. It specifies CSVGGSYPADTQYF.

For the CDR3, the DNA is TGTGCCAGCAGCCTGACAGGGAAAGGAACCTACGAGCAGTACGTC. This codes for CASSLTGKGTYEQYV. V and J are TRBV6-1 and TRBJ2-7; 7 bases are shared with TRBD1. The germline V gene encodes CDR1 MNHNS and CDR2 SASEGT. CDR3 length: 15 residues. The V and J ends lost 6 bases and 2 bases, in that order; junction bases with no gene match: 10.

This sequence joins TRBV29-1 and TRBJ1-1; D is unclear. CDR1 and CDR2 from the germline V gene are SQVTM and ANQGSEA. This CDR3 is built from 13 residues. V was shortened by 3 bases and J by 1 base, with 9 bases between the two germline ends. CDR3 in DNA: TGCAGCGTTGAGGTACAGCGGAACACTGAAGCTTTCTTT. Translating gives CSVEVQRNTEAFF.

CDR3 coding DNA: TGTGCCAGCAGCCGGATGGAAAACCCAATAAACTATGGCTACACCTTC. Its translation is CASSRMENPINYGYTF. This rearrangement joins TRBV5-6 to TRBJ1-2, with no clear D. Between the trimmed V and J ends, which lost 4 bases and 2 bases, there was a span of 18 bases. This CDR3 is 16 amino acids long. CDR1 is SGHDT and CDR2 is YYEEEE in the germline V gene.

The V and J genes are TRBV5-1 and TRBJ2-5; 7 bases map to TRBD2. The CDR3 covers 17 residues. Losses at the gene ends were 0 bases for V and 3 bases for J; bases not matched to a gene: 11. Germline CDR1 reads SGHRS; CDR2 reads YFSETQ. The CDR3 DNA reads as TGCGCCAGCAGCTTGGCCGCCGTGACCGGGACTAAAGAGACCCAGTACTTC. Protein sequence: CASSLAAVTGTKETQYF.

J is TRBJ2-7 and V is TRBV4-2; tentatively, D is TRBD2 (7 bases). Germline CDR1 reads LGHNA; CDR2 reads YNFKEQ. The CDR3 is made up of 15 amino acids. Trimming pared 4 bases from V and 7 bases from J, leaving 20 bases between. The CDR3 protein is CASSPEGGGPQEQYF. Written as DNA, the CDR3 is TGTGCCAGCAGCCCCGAGGGGGGAGGGCCCCAGGAGCAGTACTTC.

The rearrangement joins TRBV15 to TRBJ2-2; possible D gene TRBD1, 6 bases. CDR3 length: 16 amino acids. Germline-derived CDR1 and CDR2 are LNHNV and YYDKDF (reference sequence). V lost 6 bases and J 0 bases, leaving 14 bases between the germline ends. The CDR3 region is CATRGNDRTNTGELFF. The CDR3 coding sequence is TGTGCCACCAGGGGAAATGACAGGACGAACACCGGGGAGCTGTTTTTT. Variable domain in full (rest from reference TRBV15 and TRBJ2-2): DAMVIQNPRYQVTQFGKPVTLSCSQTLNHNVMYWYQQKSSQAPKLLFHYYDKDFNNEADTPDNFQSRRPNTSFCFLDIRSPGLGDTAMYLCATRGNDRTNTGELFFGEGSRLTVL.

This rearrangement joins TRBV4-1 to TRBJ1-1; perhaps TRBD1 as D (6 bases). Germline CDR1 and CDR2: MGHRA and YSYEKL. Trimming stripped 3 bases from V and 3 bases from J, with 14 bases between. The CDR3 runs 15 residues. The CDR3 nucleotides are TGCGCCAGCAGCCACTTCAGCAGGGGAGACACTGAAGCTTTCTTT. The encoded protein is CASSHFSRGDTEAFF.

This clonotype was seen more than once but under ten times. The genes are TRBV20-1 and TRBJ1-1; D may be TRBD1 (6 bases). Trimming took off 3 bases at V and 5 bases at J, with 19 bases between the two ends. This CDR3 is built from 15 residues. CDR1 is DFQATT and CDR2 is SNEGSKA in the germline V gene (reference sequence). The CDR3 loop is CSASGSGRGRTEAFF. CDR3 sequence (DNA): TGCAGTGCTAGTGGTTCGGGCAGGGGCCGTACTGAAGCTTTCTTT.

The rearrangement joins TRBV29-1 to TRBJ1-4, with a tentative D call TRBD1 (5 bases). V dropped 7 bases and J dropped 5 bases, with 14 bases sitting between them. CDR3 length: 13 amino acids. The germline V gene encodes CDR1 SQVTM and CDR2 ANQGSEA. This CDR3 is CSAEGQSNEKLFF. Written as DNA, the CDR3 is TGCAGCGCCGAGGGGCAGTCAAATGAAAAACTGTTTTTT.

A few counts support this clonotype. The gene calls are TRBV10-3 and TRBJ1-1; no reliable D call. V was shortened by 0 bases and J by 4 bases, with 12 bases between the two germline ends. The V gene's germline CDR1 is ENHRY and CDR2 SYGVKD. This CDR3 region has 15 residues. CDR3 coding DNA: TGTGCCATCAGTGAGTCGCGGATCGGCAGCACTGAAGCTTTCTTT. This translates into CAISESRIGSTEAFF.

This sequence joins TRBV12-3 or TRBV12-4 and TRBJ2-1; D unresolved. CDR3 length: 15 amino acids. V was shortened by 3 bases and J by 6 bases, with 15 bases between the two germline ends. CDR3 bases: TGTGCCAGCAGTTTTATTTTGAGAAGCGCCAATGAGCAGTTCTTC. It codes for CASSFILRSANEQFF.

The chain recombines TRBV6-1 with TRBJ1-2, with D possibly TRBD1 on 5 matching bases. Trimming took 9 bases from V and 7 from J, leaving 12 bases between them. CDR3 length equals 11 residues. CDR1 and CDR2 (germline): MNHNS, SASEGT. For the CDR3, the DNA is TGTGCCAGTTACCTGGGGGGTGGCTACACCTTC. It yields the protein CASYLGGGYTF.

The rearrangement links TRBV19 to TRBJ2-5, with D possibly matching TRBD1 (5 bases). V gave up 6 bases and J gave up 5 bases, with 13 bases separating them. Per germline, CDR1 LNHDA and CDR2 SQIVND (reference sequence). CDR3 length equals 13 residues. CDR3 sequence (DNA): TGTGCCAGTAGGCAGGGTGTCGGGGAGACCCAGTACTTC. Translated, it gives CASRQGVGETQYF.

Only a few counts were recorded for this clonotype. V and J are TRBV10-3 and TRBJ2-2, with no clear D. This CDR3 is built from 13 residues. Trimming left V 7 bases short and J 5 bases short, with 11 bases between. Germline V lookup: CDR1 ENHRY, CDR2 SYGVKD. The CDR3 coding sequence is TGTGCCATCATTCCCGACATAACCGGGGAGCTGTTTTTT. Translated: CAIIPDITGELFF.

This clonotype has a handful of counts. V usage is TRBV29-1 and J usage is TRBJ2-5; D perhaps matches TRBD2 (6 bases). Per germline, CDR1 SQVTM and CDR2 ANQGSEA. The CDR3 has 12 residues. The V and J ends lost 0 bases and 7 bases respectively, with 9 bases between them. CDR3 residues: CSVEDAGRTQYF. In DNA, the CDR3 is TGCAGCGTTGAAGACGCGGGGAGGACCCAGTACTTC.